This T cell receptor beta chain was observed in a study of shared clonotypes between healthy human individuals. Findings of the study overall: Represented genetic and exposure-history diversity was restricted by having few donors.

Running of the assay took place at deep level. Clones were sequenced by immunoSEQ multiplex PCR, and TCRdb holds only the in-frame ones, with some missing. The sample records about 470,000 clones, around 75% being singletons. There are a few counts of this clone. The antigen is undetermined. Genomic DNA for unsorted samples was obtained from around 97 million PBMCs. The specimen was PBMCs. The source of this sequence is a woman aged 35 to 49 in good health. Some clones in this sample may be carry-over from other donors' samples.

CDR3 protein: CASSGSYEQYF. CDR3 nucleotide sequence: TGTGCCAGCAGCGGAAGTTACGAGCAGTACTTC. The genes are TRBV14 and TRBJ2-7, with D hard to call. The CDR3 is 11 amino acids. V was trimmed by 5 bases and J by 4 bases, leaving 6 bases between them. Germline CDR1 reads SGHDN; CDR2 reads FVKESK. Together with reference TRBV14 and TRBJ2-7, the CDR3 gives the full variable domain: EAGVTQFPSHSVIEKGQTVTLRCDPISGHDNLYWYRRVMGKEIKFLLHFVKESKQDESGMPNNRFLAERTGGTYSTLKVQPAELEDSGVYFCASSGSYEQYFGPGTRLTVT.